This entry lists 21 T cell receptor beta chains sequenced from one sample in a study of T cell clones after liver transplantation. Here immunoSEQ multiplex PCR was the method, and the copy in TCRdb shows in-frame clones only, minus some. The table shows 99,000 or so clones, with 82% occurring only once. Sequencing used CD4+ T cells from blood, obtained before liver transplant. These receptors came from a human donor who received a liver transplant.

J is TRBJ1-2 and V is TRBV4-3, with TRBD1 as a possible D gene (6 bases). The ends were cut back, 4 bases at V and 8 bases at J, with 17 bases in the middle. The germline V gene has CDR1 LGHNA and CDR2 YSLEER. CDR3 length equals 14 residues. The CDR3 sequence is CASSRTETGRGYTF. CDR3 sequence (DNA): TGCGCCAGCAGCCGGACAGAGACAGGCCGGGGCTACACCTTC.

This clone appeared a single time. The CDR3: CASSLGDFRSTDTQYF. The CDR3 bases are TGCGCCAGCAGCTTGGGAGACTTTAGATCCACAGATACGCAGTATTTT. This chain connects TRBV5-1 to TRBJ2-3; D remains unclear. Germline CDR1 reads SGHRS; CDR2 reads YFSETQ. The ends were cut back, 0 bases at V and 2 bases at J, with 13 bases in the middle. The length of the CDR3 is 16 residues.

The chain recombines TRBV28 with TRBJ1-6; D is undetermined. Germline CDR1 reads MDHEN; CDR2 reads SYDVKM. Trimming removed 8 bases at V and 9 bases at J, with 5 bases between. The CDR3 runs 10 residues. CDR3 region: CASGLSPLHF. CDR3 DNA: TGTGCCAGCGGTCTTTCACCCCTCCACTTT.

The V and J genes are TRBV19 and TRBJ1-5; D may be TRBD1 (5 bases). CDR3 length equals 16 residues. V gave up 5 bases and J gave up 3 bases, with 17 bases separating them. The germline gives CDR1 LNHDA, CDR2 SQIVND (reference sequence). This chain's CDR3 is CASSLALDSFNQPQHF. Here the CDR3 DNA reads TGTGCCAGTAGTCTAGCCCTTGACAGTTTCAATCAGCCCCAGCATTTT.

The rearrangement links TRBV15 to TRBJ1-3; D is ambiguous. Germline-derived CDR1 and CDR2 are LNHNV and YYDKDF (reference sequence). The CDR3 totals 17 residues. Trimming took 0 bases from V and 0 from J, leaving 12 bases between them. CDR3 DNA: TGTGCCACCAGCAGAGATAAAGGGCGGAGCTCTGGAAACACCATATATTTT. This translates into CATSRDKGRSSGNTIYF.

In this sample, this clone turned up once. V and J are TRBV28 and TRBJ1-2; 9 bases are shared with TRBD1. Per the germline V gene, CDR1 is MDHEN and CDR2 is SYDVKM. The CDR3 covers 15 residues. V dropped 5 bases and J dropped 4; count of bases not matched to a gene: 8. The CDR3, as DNA: TGTGCCAGCAGTCCAGATGACAGGGGGTTCTATGGCTACACCTTC. This sequence encodes CASSPDDRGFYGYTF.

The V gene is TRBV27, the J gene TRBJ2-4, with TRBD1 matching over 9 bases. The CDR3 extends over 14 amino acids. V dropped 8 bases and J dropped 8; count of bases not matched to a gene: 10. CDR1 and CDR2 (germline): MNHEY, SMNVEV (reference sequence). DNA for the CDR3: TGTGCCAGCTCCAACAGGGGGCTGGGAGACATTCAGTACTTC. Translating gives CASSNRGLGDIQYF.

The CDR3 loop is CASSAGQGTGANVLTF. DNA of the CDR3: TGCGCCAGCAGCGCGGGACAGGGGACTGGGGCCAACGTCCTGACTTTC. The chain uses TRBV5-1 and TRBJ2-6, with TRBD1 matching over 10 bases. Germline-derived CDR1 and CDR2 are SGHRS and YFSETQ. This CDR3 spans 16 amino acids. J was trimmed by 2 bases and V by 4 bases; bases with no gene match: 3.

This chain joins TRBV6-5 and TRBJ1-1; D call uncertain. Trimming shortened V by 6 bases and J by 3 bases, and 5 bases separated the two germline ends. There are 11 residues in the CDR3. Germline values: CDR1 MNHEY, CDR2 SVGAGI. CDR3 region: CASSADTEAFF. In nucleotides, the CDR3 is TGTGCCAGCAGCGCCGACACTGAAGCTTTCTTT.

The chain recombines TRBV2 with TRBJ1-1; D gene uncertain. Germline CDR1 SNHLY, CDR2 FYNNEI. Trimming pared 4 bases from V and 1 base from J, leaving 10 bases between. CDR3 length equals 14 residues. The CDR3, as DNA: TGTGCCAGCAGTGTCTGGACCCAGAACACTGAAGCTTTCTTT. Encoded protein: CASSVWTQNTEAFF.

The V gene is TRBV23-1, the J gene TRBJ2-6; perhaps D is TRBD1 or TRBD2 (5 bases each). TRBV23-1 is reported as an ORF; its role is uncertain. V shed 3 bases and J shed 3 bases, with 18 bases lying between them. This CDR3 is 18 amino acids long. Here the CDR3 DNA reads TGCGCCAGCAGTCAGACACCGGGACGCCCAGATGGGGCCAACGTCCTGACTTTC. It is translated as CASSQTPGRPDGANVLTF.

The gene calls are TRBV4-2 and TRBJ1-3; the D gene is possibly TRBD1 (5 bases). V lost 1 base, J lost 0 bases, and 13 bases lay in between. The germline gives CDR1 LGHNA, CDR2 YNFKEQ. This CDR3 has 17 amino acids. The CDR3, as DNA: TGTGCCAGCAGCCAAGTCGAGGGGTTAAACTCTGGAAACACCATATATTTT. Amino acids: CASSQVEGLNSGNTIYF.

In nucleotides, the CDR3 is TGTGCCAGCAGTTCAATTACAGGGTTGAACACTGAAGCTTTCTTT. It specifies CASSSITGLNTEAFF. The chain combines TRBV27 with TRBJ1-1; weak D call: TRBD1 (6 bases). Trimming removed 4 bases at V and 0 bases at J, with 12 bases between. Germline CDR1 reads MNHEY; CDR2 reads SMNVEV (reference sequence). This CDR3 comprises 15 residues.

This chain joins TRBV5-1 and TRBJ2-7; TRBD1 agrees at 9 bases. V trimming: 1 base; J trimming: 2 bases; junction bases outside the gene matches: 19. Germline CDR1 reads SGHRS; CDR2 reads YFSETQ. This CDR3 comprises 20 residues. The CDR3 coding sequence is TGCGCCAGCAGCTTGTTGGGACAGGGAAGGAAAGCGACCCTTACCTACGAGCAGTACTTC. It translates to CASSLLGQGRKATLTYEQYF.

The chain employs TRBV5-1 and TRBJ1-1; no clear D gene. Looked up from germline, CDR1 is SGHRS and CDR2 is YFSETQ. There are 15 residues in the CDR3. The germline V and J ends were trimmed by 5 bases and 1 base, with 15 bases remaining between them. This chain's CDR3 is CASSTGRAGNTEAFF. DNA of the CDR3: TGCGCCAGCAGTACGGGAAGAGCGGGGAACACTGAAGCTTTCTTT. The variable domain in full, with the rest retrieved from reference TRBV5-1 and TRBJ1-1, is KAGVTQTPRYLIKTRGQQVTLSCSPISGHRSVSWYQQTPGQGLQFLFEYFSETQRNKGNFPGRFSGRQFSNSRSEMNVSTLELGDSALYLCASSTGRAGNTEAFFGQGTRLTVV.

The J gene is TRBJ1-5, the V gene TRBV19; D is possibly TRBD1 (6 bases). The CDR3 has 12 amino acids. Looked up from germline, CDR1 is LNHDA and CDR2 is SQIVND (reference sequence). With 7 bases removed from V and 6 bases from J, the gap between germline ends came to 10 bases. CDR3 protein: CASNRAPQPQHF. The DNA of the CDR3 is TGTGCCAGTAACAGGGCTCCTCAGCCCCAGCATTTT.

V usage is TRBV7-2 and J usage is TRBJ2-7; either TRBD1 or TRBD2 may fit D (6 bases each). Trimming pared 5 bases from V and 7 bases from J, leaving 18 bases between. Germline lookup yields CDR1 SGHTA and CDR2 FQGNSA. The CDR3 has 14 residues. The CDR3 sequence: CASSPTGGGREQYF. The CDR3 DNA sequence: TGTGCCAGCAGCCCAACAGGAGGGGGGAGAGAGCAGTACTTC. Complete variable domain (other parts from reference TRBV7-2 and TRBJ2-7): GAGVSQSPSNKVTEKGKDVELRCDPISGHTALYWYRQSLGQGLEFLIYFQGNSAPDKSGLPSDRFSAERTGGSVSTLTIQRTQQEDSAVYLCASSPTGGGREQYFGPGTRLTVT.

This sequence joins TRBV6-5 and TRBJ2-3, with D perhaps assigned TRBD1 or TRBD2 (6 bases each). Trimming cost V 8 bases and J 4 bases, with 10 bases left between them. The CDR3 consists of 12 residues. The germline gives CDR1 MNHEY, CDR2 SVGAGI. CDR3 bases: TGTGCCAGCCAAGGGGGGCCAGATACGCAGTATTTT. It specifies CASQGGPDTQYF.

About this clone itself: This sample also contains other DNA sequences that code for the same CDR3. The rearrangement uses TRBV6-5 and TRBJ1-1; perhaps TRBD1 as D (6 bases). Looked up from germline, CDR1 is MNHEY and CDR2 is SVGAGI. This CDR3 comprises 14 residues. Trimming left V 6 bases short and J 5 bases short, with 16 bases between. The DNA of the CDR3 is TGTGCCAGCAGCCCACGGGGGCCAGGGACTGAAGCTTTCTTT. This codes for CASSPRGPGTEAFF.

V and J are TRBV30 and TRBJ1-3; D remains unclear. CDR1 GTSNPN and CDR2 SVGIG come from the germline V gene (reference sequence). V lost 4 bases and J lost 0, with 4 bases in between. The CDR3 has 12 amino acids. The CDR3 DNA reads TGTGCCTGGACTGGCTCTGGAAACACCATATATTTT. This codes for CAWTGSGNTIYF.

This sequence joins TRBV7-8 and TRBJ2-7; 9 bases fit TRBD1. The V gene end was trimmed by 5 bases and the J gene end by 2 bases; junction bases not matched to a gene: 4. Germline CDR1 reads SGHVS; CDR2 reads FQNEAQ. The length of the CDR3 is 14 residues. The CDR3 nucleotides read TGTGCCAGCAGCGCTCGACAGGGGGCCTACGAGCAGTACTTC. It codes for CASSARQGAYEQYF. The full variable domain, completed using reference TRBV7-8 and TRBJ2-7, is GAGVSQSPRYKVAKRGQDVALRCDPISGHVSLFWYQQALGQGPEFLTYFQNEAQLDKSGLPSDRFFAERPEGSVSTLKIQRTQQEDSAVYLCASSARQGAYEQYFGPGTRLTVT.